This T cell receptor beta chain was retrieved from a study of T cells in localized non-small cell lung cancer. Study-wide points: Investigators sequenced only a single tumor region, leaving heterogeneity possible. Adjacent lung was found to contain a median approximately 60 of the top 100 tumor clones. Tumor showed lower T cell clonality than uninvolved adjacent lung, where it was highest.

Trimming shortened V by 2 bases and J by 5 bases, and 15 bases separated the two germline ends. The CDR3 spans 15 residues. Germline V gene sequence: CDR1 SGHNT, CDR2 YENEEA. Assay: immunoSEQ multiplex PCR; the TCRdb copy retains only in-frame clones and omits some. The sample consists of fewer than 2,500 clones, around 20% of them appearing once. This clone has more than one count but fewer than ten. What it binds is not known. The receptor's source is a man aged 40 to 70 with stage I squamous cell lung carcinoma. The source was lung tumor tissue, collected before any cancer treatment. The chain has TRBV11-3 and TRBJ2-5; D tentatively fits TRBD1 or TRBD2 (6 bases each). The CDR3 DNA reads as TGTGCCAGCAGCTTAAGGCTCGGGGGCGGGGAGACCCAGTACTTC. The encoded protein is CASSLRLGGGETQYF.